Listed here is a single T cell receptor beta chain. Its antigen remains unknown. The data originate from a study of high-grade serous ovarian cancer treatment subgroups. Across the whole study: Samples averaged about 15,000 reads and several thousand unique TCR beta rearrangements. General study findings and limits: Repertoire similarity ranged roughly 0.1 to 0.79 between tumors of one patient. TCR clonal relatedness correlated positively with neoantigen level. Spatial context was lost because tumors were sequenced in bulk.

Repertoires were generated with immunoSEQ multiplex PCR, while TCRdb's copy carries only in-frame clones and drops some. The table has 2,500 to 3,500 clones, approximately 68% seen once; the top ten hold 4.8%. V shed 1 base and J 4 bases; nucleotides not matched to a gene: 10. From germline, CDR1 is LGHNA and CDR2 YSLEER. There are 17 residues in the CDR3. Tumor samples were taken before definitive surgery or chemotherapy. The chain uses TRBV4-3 and TRBJ1-2, with 9 bases that match TRBD1. The sequence derives from a human donor with high-grade serous ovarian cancer. The sequencing input was tumor tissue. This CDR3 is CASSQGDRVGLVYGYTF. The CDR3 DNA is TGCGCCAGCAGCCAAGGGGACAGGGTCGGCTTAGTCTATGGCTACACCTTC.